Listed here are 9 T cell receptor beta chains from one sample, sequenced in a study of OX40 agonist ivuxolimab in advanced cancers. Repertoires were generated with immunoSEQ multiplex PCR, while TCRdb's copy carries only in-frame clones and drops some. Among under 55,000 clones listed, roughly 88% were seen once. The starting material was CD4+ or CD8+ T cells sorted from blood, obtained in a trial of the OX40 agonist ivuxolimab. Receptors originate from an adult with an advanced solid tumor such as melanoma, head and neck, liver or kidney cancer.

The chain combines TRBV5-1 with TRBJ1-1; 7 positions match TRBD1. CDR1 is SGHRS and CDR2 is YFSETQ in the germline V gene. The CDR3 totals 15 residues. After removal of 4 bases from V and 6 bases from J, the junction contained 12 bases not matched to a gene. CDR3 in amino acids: CASSAPERQGPEAFF. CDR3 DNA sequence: TGCGCCAGCAGCGCACCGGAGCGACAGGGCCCTGAAGCTTTCTTT. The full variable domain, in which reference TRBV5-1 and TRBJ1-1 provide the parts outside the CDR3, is KAGVTQTPRYLIKTRGQQVTLSCSPISGHRSVSWYQQTPGQGLQFLFEYFSETQRNKGNFPGRFSGRQFSNSRSEMNVSTLELGDSALYLCASSAPERQGPEAFFGQGTRLTVV.

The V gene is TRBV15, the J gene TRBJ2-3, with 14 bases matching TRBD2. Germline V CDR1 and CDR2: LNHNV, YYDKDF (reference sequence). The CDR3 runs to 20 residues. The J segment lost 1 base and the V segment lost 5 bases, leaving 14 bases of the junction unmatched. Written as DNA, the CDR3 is TGTGCCACCAGCTCGGATGGGGGACTAGCGGGAGAAGTCGGCACAGATACGCAGTATTTT. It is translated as CATSSDGGLAGEVGTDTQYF.

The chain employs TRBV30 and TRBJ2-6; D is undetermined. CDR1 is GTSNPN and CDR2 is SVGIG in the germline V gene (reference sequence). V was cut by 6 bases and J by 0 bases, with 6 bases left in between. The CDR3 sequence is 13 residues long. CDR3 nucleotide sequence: TGTGCCTGCACAACCTCTGGGGCCAACGTCCTGACTTTC. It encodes CACTTSGANVLTF. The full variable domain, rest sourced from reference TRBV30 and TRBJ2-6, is SQTIHQWPATLVQPVGSPLSLECTVEGTSNPNLYWYRQAAGRGLQLLFYSVGIGQISSEVPQNLSASRPQDRQFILSSKKLLLSDSGFYLCACTTSGANVLTFGAGSRLTVL.

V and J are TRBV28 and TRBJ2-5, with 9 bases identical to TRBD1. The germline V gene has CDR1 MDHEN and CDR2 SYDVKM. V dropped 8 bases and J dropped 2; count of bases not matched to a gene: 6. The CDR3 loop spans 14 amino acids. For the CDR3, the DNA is TGTGCCAGCGGTCTCGGGACAGGGCAAGAGACCCAGTACTTC. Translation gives CASGLGTGQETQYF.

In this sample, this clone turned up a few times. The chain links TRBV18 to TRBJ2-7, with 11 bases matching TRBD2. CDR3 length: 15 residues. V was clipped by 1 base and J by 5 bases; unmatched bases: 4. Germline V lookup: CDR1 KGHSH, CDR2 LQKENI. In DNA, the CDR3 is TGTGCCAGCTCACCACGGGTAGCGGGAGGGAACGAGCAGTACTTC. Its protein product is CASSPRVAGGNEQYF.

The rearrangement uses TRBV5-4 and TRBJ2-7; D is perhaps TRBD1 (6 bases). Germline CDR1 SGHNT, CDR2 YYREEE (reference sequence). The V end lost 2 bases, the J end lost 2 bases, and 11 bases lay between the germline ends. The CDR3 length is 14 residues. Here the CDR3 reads CASSLQGPTYEQYF. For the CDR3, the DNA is TGTGCCAGCAGCTTACAGGGCCCGACCTACGAGCAGTACTTC.

CDR3 DNA sequence: TGCGCCAGCAGCCAACAACCGGGACTAGCCTACGAGCAGTACGTC. Its translation is CASSQQPGLAYEQYV. This chain connects TRBV4-1 to TRBJ2-7; 8 bases map to TRBD2. Per germline, CDR1 MGHRA and CDR2 YSYEKL. The CDR3 extends over 15 amino acids. Germline trimming cut 2 bases from V and 2 bases from J; bases unmatched to any gene: 5.

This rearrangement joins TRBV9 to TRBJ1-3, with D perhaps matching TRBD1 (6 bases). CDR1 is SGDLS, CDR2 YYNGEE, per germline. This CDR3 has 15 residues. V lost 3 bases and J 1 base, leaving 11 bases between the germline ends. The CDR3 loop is CASSGQGTSGNTIYF. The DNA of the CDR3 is TGTGCCAGCAGCGGGCAGGGGACTTCTGGAAACACCATATATTTT. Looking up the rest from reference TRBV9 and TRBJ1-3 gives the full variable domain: DSGVTQTPKHLITATGQRVTLRCSPRSGDLSVYWYQQSLDQGLQFLIQYYNGEERAKGNILERFSAQQFPDLHSELNLSSLELGDSALYFCASSGQGTSGNTIYFGEGSWLTVV.

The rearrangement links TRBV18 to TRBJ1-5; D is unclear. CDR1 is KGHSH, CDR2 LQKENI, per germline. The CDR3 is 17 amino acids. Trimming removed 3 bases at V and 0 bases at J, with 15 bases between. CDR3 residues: CASSPAGPNYSNQPQHF. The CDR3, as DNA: TGTGCCAGCTCACCTGCAGGCCCCAATTATAGCAATCAGCCCCAGCATTTT.